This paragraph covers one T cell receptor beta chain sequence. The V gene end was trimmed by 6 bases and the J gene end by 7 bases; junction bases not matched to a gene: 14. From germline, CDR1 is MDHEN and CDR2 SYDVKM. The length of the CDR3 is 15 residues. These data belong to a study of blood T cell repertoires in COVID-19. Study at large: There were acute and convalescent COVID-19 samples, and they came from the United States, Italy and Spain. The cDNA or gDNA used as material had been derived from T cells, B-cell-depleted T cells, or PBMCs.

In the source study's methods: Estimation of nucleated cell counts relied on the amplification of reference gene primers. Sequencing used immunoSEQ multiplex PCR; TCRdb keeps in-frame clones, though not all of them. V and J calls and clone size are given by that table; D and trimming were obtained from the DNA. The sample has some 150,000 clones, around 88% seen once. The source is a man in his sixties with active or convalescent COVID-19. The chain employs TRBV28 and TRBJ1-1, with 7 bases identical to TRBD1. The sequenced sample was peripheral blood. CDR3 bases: TGTGCCAGCAGCCCCCCACGACAGGGCGTGGGTGAAGCTTTCTTT. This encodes CASSPPRQGVGEAFF.